This T cell receptor beta chain comes out of a study of shared clonotypes between healthy human individuals. The study, taken as a whole, reports: Naive CD4 clonotype sharing across several donors was approximately 5%.

Clones were sequenced by immunoSEQ multiplex PCR, and TCRdb holds only the in-frame ones, with some missing. The sample lists over 950,000 clones; approximately 80% were seen once. The CDR3 has 15 amino acids. Germline lookup yields CDR1 MDHEN and CDR2 SYDVKM. The V end was cut by 3 bases, the J end by 8 bases, with 16 bases between. On this clone: Its antigen is still unknown.

Sequenced sample: memory CD4+ T cells from PBMCs. The sample's subset: CD45RA-negative fraction. This receptor was taken from a man aged 18 to 30 in good health. Some clones in this sample may be carry-over from other donors' samples. The chain recombines TRBV28 with TRBJ1-4; TRBD1 might be the D (6 bases). The CDR3 sequence: CASSFVSAGGEKLFF. CDR3 DNA sequence: TGTGCCAGCAGTTTTGTGTCAGCCGGGGGCGAAAAACTGTTTTTT.